This T cell receptor beta chain is drawn from a study of blood T cell repertoires in COVID-19. About the research overall: Sites in the United States, Italy and Spain provided acute and convalescent COVID-19 samples.

V dropped 5 bases and J dropped 4; count of bases not matched to a gene: 2. Germline V gene sequence: CDR1 MNHEY, CDR2 SVGAGI. The CDR3 runs to 15 residues. In the authors' methods: Estimates of nucleated cell counts were drawn from the amplification of reference gene primers. Method: immunoSEQ multiplex PCR; TCRdb's copy keeps in-frame clones and lacks some. V and J calls and clone size are copied from that table; D and trimming were computed from the DNA. The table has tens of thousands of clones, roughly 87% seen once. The count of this clone is one. The source is a human donor in a cohort sampled during active COVID-19. The chain has TRBV6-5 and TRBJ2-1; 13 positions agree with TRBD2. Sequencing input: peripheral blood. Here the CDR3 DNA reads TGTGCCAGCAGTCCGGGACTAGCGGGGTACAATGAGCAGTTCTTC. Protein sequence: CASSPGLAGYNEQFF.